This TCR beta chain was profiled in a study of glioma-infiltrating T cells. The study, taken as a whole, reports: Only very few CDR3 sequences appeared in both tissue and blood.

The iRepertoire nested amplicon-rescue multiplex PCR amplified TCR alpha and beta CDR3s from RNA. In TCRdb, the multiplex PCR reads were re-called with MiXCR into one record per CDR3 protein. The table lists 95,000 to 110,000 distinct CDR3 sequences, less than 30% of them singletons. V was cut by 2 bases and J by 2 bases, with 7 bases left in between. Germline V gives CDR1 SNHLY, CDR2 FYNNEI. This CDR3 spans 14 amino acids. This clonotype has a count of ten or more. Its target is not known. The receptor comes from a human donor with low-grade glioma or glioblastoma, undergoing nonglioma brain surgery, or in good health (not recorded which). Sequencing used glioma tissue, nonneoplastic brain tissue, or PBMCs (not recorded which). This chain links TRBV2 with TRBJ1-5; D may be TRBD1 (5 bases). CDR3 sequence: CASSEQGGNQPQHF. CDR3 bases: TGTGCCAGCAGTGAACAGGGAGGCAATCAGCCCCAGCATTTT.